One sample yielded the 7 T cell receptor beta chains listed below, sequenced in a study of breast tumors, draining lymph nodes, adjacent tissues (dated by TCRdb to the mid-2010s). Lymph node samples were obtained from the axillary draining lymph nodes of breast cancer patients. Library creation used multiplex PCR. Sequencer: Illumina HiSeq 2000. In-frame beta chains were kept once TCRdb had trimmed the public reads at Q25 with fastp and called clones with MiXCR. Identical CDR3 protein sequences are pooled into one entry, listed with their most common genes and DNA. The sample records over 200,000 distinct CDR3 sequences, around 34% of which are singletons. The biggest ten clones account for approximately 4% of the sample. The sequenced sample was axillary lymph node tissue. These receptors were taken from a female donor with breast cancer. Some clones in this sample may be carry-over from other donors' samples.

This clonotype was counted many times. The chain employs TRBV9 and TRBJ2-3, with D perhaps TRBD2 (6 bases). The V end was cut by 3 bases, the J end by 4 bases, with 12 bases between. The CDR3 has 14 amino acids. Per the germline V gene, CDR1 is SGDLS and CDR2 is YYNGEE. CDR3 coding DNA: TGTGCCAGCAGCGCAGCATCGGGAGCAGATACGCAGTATTTT. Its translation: CASSAASGADTQYF.

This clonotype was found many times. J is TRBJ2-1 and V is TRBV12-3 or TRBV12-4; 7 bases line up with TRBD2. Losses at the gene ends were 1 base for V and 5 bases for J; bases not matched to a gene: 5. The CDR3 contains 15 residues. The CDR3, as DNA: TGTGCCAGCAGTTTAGGGCTAGCGGAAAACAATGAGCAGTTCTTC. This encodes CASSLGLAENNEQFF.

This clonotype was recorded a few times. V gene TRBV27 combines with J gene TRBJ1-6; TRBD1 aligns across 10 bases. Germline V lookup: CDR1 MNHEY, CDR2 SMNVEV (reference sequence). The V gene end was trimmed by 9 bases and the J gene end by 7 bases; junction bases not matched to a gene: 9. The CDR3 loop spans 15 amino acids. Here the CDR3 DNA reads TGTGCCAGTAGCCCAGACAGGGGGCGAAATTCACCCCTCCACTTT. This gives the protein CASSPDRGRNSPLHF.

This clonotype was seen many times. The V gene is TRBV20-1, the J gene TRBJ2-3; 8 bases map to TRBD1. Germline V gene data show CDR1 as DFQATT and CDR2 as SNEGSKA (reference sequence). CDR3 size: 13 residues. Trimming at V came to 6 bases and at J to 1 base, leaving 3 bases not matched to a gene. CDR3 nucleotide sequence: TGCAGTGCCAAGACAGGGGGCACAGATACGCAGTATTTT. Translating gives CSAKTGGTDTQYF.

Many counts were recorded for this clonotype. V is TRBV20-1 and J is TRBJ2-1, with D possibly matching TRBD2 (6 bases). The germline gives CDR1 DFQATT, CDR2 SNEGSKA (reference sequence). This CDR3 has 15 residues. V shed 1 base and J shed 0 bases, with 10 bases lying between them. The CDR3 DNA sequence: TGCAGTGCTAGAGTTTACGGGAGCTCCTACAATGAGCAGTTCTTC. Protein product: CSARVYGSSYNEQFF.

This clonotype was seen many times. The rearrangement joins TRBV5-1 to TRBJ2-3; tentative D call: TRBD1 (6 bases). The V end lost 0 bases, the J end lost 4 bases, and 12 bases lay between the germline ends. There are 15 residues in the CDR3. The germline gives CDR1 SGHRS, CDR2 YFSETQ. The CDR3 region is CASSLGQGLADTQYF. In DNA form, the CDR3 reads TGCGCCAGCAGCTTGGGGCAGGGGCTAGCAGATACGCAGTATTTT.

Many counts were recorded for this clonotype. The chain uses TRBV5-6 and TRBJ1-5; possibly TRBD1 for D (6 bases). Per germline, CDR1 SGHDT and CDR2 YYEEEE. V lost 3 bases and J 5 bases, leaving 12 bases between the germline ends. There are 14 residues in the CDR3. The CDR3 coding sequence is TGTGCCAGCAGCTCGGCAGGGGCCTATCAGCCCCAGCATTTT. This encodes CASSSAGAYQPQHF.